The present entry profiles one TCR beta chain with its context. There is no known antigen for this receptor. The input lacks base qualities; no much larger clone sits a single base away. These data belong to a study of blood T cell repertoires in COVID-19 (dated by TCRdb to between 2020 and 2021). For the study in its entirety: Samples from collaborators originated in the United States, Italy and Spain and spanned both the acute and convalescent phases of COVID-19. The material from the prospective study consisted of cDNA or gDNA derived from T cells, B-cell-depleted T cells, or PBMCs. Deeply sampled blood TCRbeta repertoires from subjects exposed to, actively infected with, or recovered from COVID-19 were included in the dataset. The repertoires were made available in a free public database intended to serve as a resource for research on the immune response to SARS-CoV-2. The samples were drawn from the first 160 participants of the ongoing ImmuneRACE study and from under 1,500 subjects provided by 6 global collaborators. Nearly every sample came with metadata listing a de-identified subject ID, COVID-19 status, age in years and sex. HLA class I and class II types, where available, came from metadata supplied by the sample provider rather than from assay-based typing. General conclusions and limits of the study: Clinical and demographic metadata were provided uncurated, with the amount varying by source and participant.

One collaborating source in Seattle enrolled patients while the patients were actively infected and followed the patients over time throughout the course of disease. Whole blood was collected in K2EDTA tubes by collaborating institutions according to the institutions' own protocols. For TCRbeta analysis, collaborators shipped samples as frozen whole blood, isolated PBMCs, or DNA extracted from either of those sample types. V is reduced by 4 bases and J by 2 bases, leaving a spacing of 10 bases between them. The CDR3 covers 13 residues, taking in both the cysteine and the phenylalanine. Solely the CDR3 DNA is kept, with 39 bases framed from the first base. CDR1 and CDR2, per the germline V gene, are SQVTM and ANQGSEA. TCRbeta CDR3 regions were amplified from genomic DNA using the immunoSEQ Assay, a bias-controlled multiplex PCR. The original pipeline was this. Nucleated cell counts per sample were estimated from amplification of reference gene primers within the assay. Sequence reads were collapsed and filtered to measure the absolute abundance of every unique TCRbeta CDR3 rearrangement. For each sample, productive Simpson clonality was calculated by taking the square root of Simpson's diversity index across productive rearrangements. TCRdb took this table from immuneACCESS and kept in-frame rearrangements with V and J called. Such tables lack part of the clones; where checked against another copy, unresolved V genes explain under half of the gap, and the rest is unexplained. V and J calls and clone size come straight from that table; D and trimming were deduced from the DNA. Recorded for this sample are some 180,000 clones; approximately 86% of them occurred a single time. The ten biggest clones cover roughly 8.4% of the sample.

The rearranged segments are TRBV29-1 and TRBJ2-3; TRBD2 is perhaps the D gene, given 6 matching bases. Material for sequencing was peripheral blood. The receptor's source is a woman of 80 years or more with COVID-19, enrolled during active disease. The nucleotide sequence is given as TGCAGCGTTGGGGGGGTTTACACAGATACGCAGTATTTT. This encodes CSVGGVYTDTQYF.